This T cell receptor (beta chain) was obtained from a study of blood T cell repertoires in COVID-19. For the study at large: Samples taken during acute and convalescent COVID-19 were collected in the United States, Italy and Spain. PBMCs, B-cell-depleted T cells, or T cells were the source of the cDNA or gDNA that made up the material.

Individuals drawn from under 30 US areas were about 18 to 95 years old. Cohort 3 recovery required two negative PCRs, clearance, or symptom resolution. Germline V gene data show CDR1 as SGHTA and CDR2 as FQGNSA. This CDR3 is 15 amino acids long. V was cut by 5 bases and J by 8 bases, with 21 bases left in between. This table comes from immunoSEQ multiplex PCR, and its TCRdb copy is limited to in-frame clones, with some not included. The sample has approximately 200,000 clones, around 80% seen once. The J gene is TRBJ1-2, the V gene TRBV7-2, with a weak D call TRBD1 (6 bases). This receptor was obtained from a man between 60 and 75 years old who had recovered from COVID-19. The sample comprised PBMCs or T cells enriched from blood (not recorded which). In DNA, the CDR3 is TGTGCCAGCAGCCCCCCGTCGACAGGAACCACGGGCTACACCTTC. Translated: CASSPPSTGTTGYTF. Filled out from reference TRBV7-2 and TRBJ1-2, the complete variable domain reads GAGVSQSPSNKVTEKGKDVELRCDPISGHTALYWYRQSLGQGLEFLIYFQGNSAPDKSGLPSDRFSAERTGGSVSTLTIQRTQQEDSAVYLCASSPPSTGTTGYTFGSGTRLTVV.